Shown below are 10 T cell receptor beta chains from a single sample sequenced in a study of blood T cell repertoires in COVID-19. Assay: immunoSEQ multiplex PCR; the TCRdb copy retains only in-frame clones and omits some. This repertoire shows roughly 120,000 clones, 55% to 75% found once; its top ten account for more than 0.65%. Sequenced: peripheral blood. The receptors originated from a human donor with acute or convalescent COVID-19. The donor label of this sample is uncertain.

The rearrangement links TRBV7-9 to TRBJ1-4; D remains unclear. The CDR3 totals 15 residues. Trimming took 2 bases from V and 4 from J, leaving 11 bases between them. The germline gives CDR1 SEHNR, CDR2 FQNEAQ (reference sequence). The CDR3 protein is CASSLMGRNNEKLFF. The DNA of the CDR3 is TGTGCCAGCAGCTTAATGGGCAGAAATAATGAAAAACTGTTTTTT.

The table lists this clone with a few counts. The chain joins TRBV5-6 to TRBJ2-1; the D gene is possibly TRBD2 (5 bases). V was shortened by 3 bases and J by 9 bases, with 22 bases between the two germline ends. The CDR3 has 16 residues. CDR1 and CDR2 from the germline V gene are SGHDT and YYEEEE. The CDR3 DNA is TGTGCCAGCAGCTCGACACCCCTATTGGGAGATGTTGAGCAGTTCTTC. This translates into CASSSTPLLGDVEQFF.

J is TRBJ1-3 and V is TRBV28, with D possibly being TRBD1 (5 bases). The CDR3 is 20 amino acids. Trimming pared 6 bases from V and 2 bases from J, leaving 29 bases between. Germline V gene data show CDR1 as MDHEN and CDR2 as SYDVKM. Written as DNA, the CDR3 is TGTGCCAGCAGCCCGTCCCCTGGGGCTGACCCGAACAGAGCTGGAAACACCATATATTTT. Translated, it gives CASSPSPGADPNRAGNTIYF.

The chain recombines TRBV2 with TRBJ1-3, with TRBD1 matching over 9 bases. The germline gives CDR1 SNHLY, CDR2 FYNNEI. Trimming took 4 bases from V and 7 from J; bases not matched to a gene: 5. This CDR3 is 14 amino acids long. In nucleotides, the CDR3 is TGTGCCAGCAGTGCTGGGGACAGGGTGAACACCATATATTTT. It is translated as CASSAGDRVNTIYF.

V gene TRBV18 combines with J gene TRBJ1-5; TRBD1 might be the D (5 bases). V lost 3 bases and J 1 base, leaving 13 bases between the germline ends. Per the germline V gene, CDR1 is KGHSH and CDR2 is LQKENI. The CDR3 runs 16 residues. The DNA of the CDR3 is TGTGCCAGCTCACCGTCACAGGATTTAAGCAATCAGCCCCAGCATTTT. Encoded protein: CASSPSQDLSNQPQHF.

This clone turned up a few times. The chain employs TRBV5-1 and TRBJ1-4, with D possibly matching TRBD1 (6 bases). The CDR3 length is 14 residues. The ends were cut back, 2 bases at V and 7 bases at J, with 12 bases in the middle. The germline V gene encodes CDR1 SGHRS and CDR2 YFSETQ. The chain's CDR3 is CASSFRGDFEKLFF. For the CDR3, the DNA is TGCGCCAGCAGCTTCAGGGGTGATTTTGAAAAACTGTTTTTT.

The genes are TRBV2 and TRBJ1-6; weak D call: TRBD1 (5 bases). Trimming removed 7 bases at V and 9 bases at J, with 19 bases between. Germline assignment: CDR1 SNHLY and CDR2 FYNNEI. This CDR3 is built from 15 residues. The CDR3 bases are TGTGCCAGCAAACCCAAGGGACTTATAATTTCACCCCTCCACTTT. Translating it yields CASKPKGLIISPLHF.

The count of this clone is one. The chain has TRBV9 and TRBJ2-3; D is perhaps TRBD2 (5 bases). The CDR3 has 15 residues. V shed 0 bases and J shed 3 bases, with 11 bases lying between them. Per the germline V gene, CDR1 is SGDLS and CDR2 is YYNGEE. The CDR3 DNA sequence: TGTGCCAGCAGCGTAGAATCTGGCGGGACAGATACGCAGTATTTT. This sequence encodes CASSVESGGTDTQYF.

The chain uses TRBV27 and TRBJ2-5; 10 nucleotides agree with TRBD2. With 5 bases clipped from V and 0 bases from J, the junction kept 9 bases outside the gene matches. Germline V lookup: CDR1 MNHEY, CDR2 SMNVEV (reference sequence). There are 17 residues in the CDR3. The CDR3 sequence is CASSALAGDEYQETQYF. The CDR3 DNA sequence: TGTGCCAGCAGTGCGCTAGCGGGGGACGAGTACCAAGAGACCCAGTACTTC.

The chain has TRBV7-8 and TRBJ2-7; 11 bases are shared with TRBD2. CDR1 is SGHVS, CDR2 FQNEAQ, per germline. The CDR3 extends over 12 amino acids. CDR3 DNA: TGTGCCAGCAGCTCTAGCGGGGGGCCCCCCCACGTC. Translation: CASSSSGGPPHV.